The clone carrying this T cell receptor beta chain was seen at least ten times. Its antigen is not identified. The data stem from a study of identical twins. General observations from the study: Beta out-of-frame sequences showed weaker excess twin sharing.

Trimming removed 2 bases from V and 6 bases from J, with 14 bases in between. The CDR3 runs to 14 residues. In germline, CDR1 is LGHNA, CDR2 YSLEER. TCRdb re-analysed the 5' RACE reads in MiXCR, keeping a single row per CDR3 protein. Of about 430,000 distinct CDR3 sequences listed, around 18% are singletons. Sequencing used naive T cells sorted from blood. The chain links TRBV4-3 to TRBJ2-7; D unresolved. The source of this sequence is a man in his forties or fifties in good health. The CDR3 nucleotides are TGCGCCAGCAGCCAAAAAGGGCTAGTTCGCGAGCAGTACTTC. This codes for CASSQKGLVREQYF.